This T cell receptor (beta chain) was captured in a study of vaccination and CD4 T cells after COVID-19. Looking at the study overall: Overlapping SARS-CoV-2, HCoV-NL63, HCoV-OC43 and HCoV-229E spike peptides were used to stimulate cells. For control cultures, the treatment was a CEFX pool, an HIV-1 Nef pool, or no peptide.

The CDR3 has 15 amino acids. Germline CDR1 and CDR2: DFQATT and SNEGSKA (reference sequence). The J segment lost 4 bases and the V segment lost 0 bases, leaving 8 bases of the junction unmatched. Indicated treatment: roughly ten-day PBMC culture with coronavirus spike peptide pools or control peptides (ViraFEST assay). CD4+ T cells that had been cultured provided DNA sequenced with the Oncomine TCR Beta short-read assay. TCRdb ran MiXCR on the PCR reads and lists one entry per CDR3 protein. Of around 14,000 distinct CDR3 sequences in the sample, roughly 51% were seen once. Comments on this clonotype: What it binds is unknown.

The chain uses TRBV20-1 and TRBJ2-7; 8 bases match TRBD1. The sequence came from a human donor who had recovered from COVID-19. The sample was CD4+ T cells from blood, cultured in vitro. CDR3 coding DNA: TGCAGTGCTAGAGATCCGGCAGGGGGCCGTTACGAGCAGTACTTC. Protein sequence: CSARDPAGGRYEQYF.